The 5 T cell receptor beta chains in this list originate from one sample, sequenced in a study of blood T cell repertoires in COVID-19. The table came from immunoSEQ multiplex PCR; TCRdb's copy has only in-frame clones and leaves some out. The sample includes approximately 280,000 clones, 85% of them seen just once. The sequenced sample was PBMCs or T cells enriched from blood (not recorded which). The receptors here all came from a woman between 50 and 59 years old who had recovered from COVID-19.

V and J are TRBV30 and TRBJ1-4; no clear D gene. Germline V gene lookup returns CDR1 GTSNPN and CDR2 SVGIG (reference sequence). CDR3 length: 12 residues. Trimming removed 2 bases at V and 12 bases at J, with 13 bases between. For the CDR3, the DNA is TGTGCCTGGAGTCCCCCCGTCACACAACTGTTTTTT. Translation gives CAWSPPVTQLFF.

The chain has TRBV18 and TRBJ1-1, with 8 bases aligning to TRBD1. V lost 0 bases and J lost 1; bases outside the gene matches: 4. The length of the CDR3 is 16 residues. In germline, CDR1 is KGHSH, CDR2 LQKENI. Here the CDR3 DNA reads TGTGCCAGCTCACCACCACAGGGGGGGAAGAACACTGAAGCTTTCTTT. Its translation is CASSPPQGGKNTEAFF.

The chain couples TRBV19 to TRBJ1-1; 9 bases align to TRBD1. V lost 6 bases to trimming and J lost 4 bases; unmatched junction nucleotides: 6. The CDR3 extends over 14 amino acids. Germline-derived CDR1 and CDR2 are LNHDA and SQIVND (reference sequence). The CDR3 DNA reads as TGTGCCAGTAGGACTGGACAGGGGAGCACTGAAGCTTTCTTT. This sequence encodes CASRTGQGSTEAFF.

J is TRBJ2-7 and V is TRBV3-1 (or the pseudogene TRBV3-2), with TRBD1 matching 7 bases. The germline V gene has CDR1 LGHDT and CDR2 YNNKEL (reference sequence). This CDR3 contains 14 residues. V lost 4 bases, J lost 3 bases, and 6 bases stayed unmatched. The CDR3 sequence is CASSPTGNGYEQYF. As DNA, the CDR3 is TGTGCCAGCAGCCCGACAGGGAACGGCTACGAGCAGTACTTC.

The V gene is TRBV4-1, the J gene TRBJ2-1; 14 bases are shared with TRBD2. V shed 3 bases, J shed 8 bases, and the junction held 3 bases outside the gene matches. Germline V lookup: CDR1 MGHRA, CDR2 YSYEKL. The CDR3 consists of 15 residues. CDR3 nucleotide sequence: TGCGCCAGCAGCCATGGGACTAGCGGGAGTGATGAGCAGTTCTTC. It yields the protein CASSHGTSGSDEQFF.